These 18 T cell receptor beta chains were all obtained from the same sample, sequenced in a study of control samples from healthy donors and cancer patients. Assay: immunoSEQ multiplex PCR; the TCRdb copy retains only in-frame clones and omits some. The table has some 71,000 clones, roughly 89% seen once. Sequenced sample: PBMCs. The source is a man in his sixties with lung cancer.

The J gene is TRBJ2-7, the V gene TRBV18; D perhaps matches TRBD1 (5 bases). CDR1 is KGHSH and CDR2 is LQKENI in the germline V gene. The CDR3 length is 13 residues. Trimming pared 3 bases from V and 3 bases from J, leaving 9 bases between. For the CDR3, the DNA is TGTGCCAGCTCACCTGACAGCCTCTACGAGCAGTACGTC. Residues: CASSPDSLYEQYV.

This clone has a single count. The V and J genes are TRBV6-5 and TRBJ1-1, with D possibly TRBD1 on 6 matching bases. Between the trimmed V and J ends, which lost 7 bases and 2 bases, there was a span of 17 bases. The CDR3 loop spans 15 amino acids. Looked up from germline, CDR1 is MNHEY and CDR2 is SVGAGI. The CDR3 loop reads CASIQGRGKNTEAFF. CDR3 bases: TGTGCCAGCATTCAGGGTAGGGGGAAAAACACTGAAGCTTTCTTT.

Here the CDR3 DNA reads TGTGCCAGCAGCCCACGGGGCTTGGGGCAAGAGACCCAGTACTTC. This codes for CASSPRGLGQETQYF. The chain joins TRBV7-3 to TRBJ2-5; the D call may be TRBD1 or TRBD2 (5 bases each). Germline V lookup: CDR1 SGHTA, CDR2 FQGTGA. The CDR3 is 15 amino acids. V shed 5 bases and J shed 2 bases, with 15 bases lying between them.

The chain couples TRBV9 to TRBJ2-2; no firm D call. The CDR3 extends over 14 amino acids. Trimming removed 4 bases at V and 0 bases at J, with 7 bases between. The germline V gene has CDR1 SGDLS and CDR2 YYNGEE. CDR3 DNA: TGTGCCAGCAGCTTGAACACGAACACCGGGGAGCTGTTTTTT. Its translation: CASSLNTNTGELFF.

The chain is built from TRBV4-1 and TRBJ2-1; unclear D gene. The V end lost 0 bases, the J end lost 7 bases, and 16 bases lay between the germline ends. Germline loops: CDR1 MGHRA, CDR2 YSYEKL. The CDR3 is made up of 16 amino acids. In nucleotides, the CDR3 is TGCGCCAGCAGCCAAGACCGAGCAGACCTGCCAAATGAGCAGTTCTTC. Encoded protein: CASSQDRADLPNEQFF.

Turning to this clone: At the DNA level, this CDR3 is encoded by other sequences in the same sample as well. The gene calls are TRBV5-1 and TRBJ1-2; D gene ambiguous. The ends were cut back, 4 bases at V and 0 bases at J, with 10 bases in the middle. The length of the CDR3 is 14 residues. Germline V gene data show CDR1 as SGHRS and CDR2 as YFSETQ. As DNA, the CDR3 is TGCGCCAGCAGCACTAGCGGTACTAACTATGGCTACACCTTC. Translation: CASSTSGTNYGYTF.

This chain uses TRBV24-1 with TRBJ2-3; D gene uncertain. The CDR3 contains 14 residues. V was pared by 3 bases and J by 3 bases, with 9 bases between. The germline V gene encodes CDR1 KGHDR and CDR2 SFDVKD. The CDR3 sequence is CATSDGSGTDTQYF. CDR3 bases: TGTGCCACCAGTGATGGCTCCGGGACAGATACGCAGTATTTT.

The chain combines TRBV9 with TRBJ1-5; D gene unclear. CDR1 is SGDLS and CDR2 is YYNGEE in the germline V gene. This CDR3 spans 15 amino acids. With 0 bases removed from V and 7 bases from J, the gap between germline ends came to 14 bases. CDR3 DNA: TGTGCCAGCAGCGTAGACGAGGCTCCATACCAGCCCCAGCATTTT. It encodes CASSVDEAPYQPQHF.

The rearrangement joins TRBV7-2 to TRBJ1-2, with 7 bases identical to TRBD1. Trimming removed 3 bases from V and 6 bases from J; junction bases left unmatched: 7. Per the germline V gene, CDR1 is SGHTA and CDR2 is FQGNSA. The CDR3 spans 14 residues. The CDR3 bases are TGTGCCAGCAGCTTTTCAGGGGGTGGTGATGGCTACACCTTC. Translating gives CASSFSGGGDGYTF.

The chain combines TRBV18 with TRBJ1-2; TRBD1 is a possible D gene (5 bases). CDR1 and CDR2 from the germline V gene are KGHSH and LQKENI. The ends were cut back, 1 base at V and 8 bases at J, with 11 bases in the middle. The CDR3 covers 13 residues. The CDR3 coding sequence is TGTGCCAGCTCACCACTTCAGGGAGAAGGCTACACCTTC. This gives the protein CASSPLQGEGYTF.

The chain joins TRBV5-5 to TRBJ1-2; no firm D call. The V end lost 5 bases, the J end lost 4 bases, and 15 bases lay between the germline ends. The CDR3 runs 14 residues. Germline V lookup: CDR1 SGHKS, CDR2 YYEKEE (reference sequence). CDR3 region: CASSLSQLTYGYTF. In DNA form, the CDR3 reads TGTGCCAGCAGTCTCTCTCAGTTAACCTATGGCTACACCTTC.

The V and J genes are TRBV12-3 or TRBV12-4 and TRBJ2-5; 11 bases fit TRBD1. V shed 6 bases, J shed 4 bases, and the junction held 1 base outside the gene matches. This CDR3 is built from 13 residues. The CDR3 DNA sequence: TGTGCCAGCAGGGGGACAGGGGGAGAGACCCAGTACTTC. It specifies CASRGTGGETQYF.

The V and J genes are TRBV18 and TRBJ2-2, with 10 bases fitting TRBD2. The CDR3 consists of 18 residues. Trimming at V came to 0 bases and at J to 2 bases, leaving 6 bases not matched to a gene. In germline, CDR1 is KGHSH, CDR2 LQKENI. The CDR3: CASSPPRLAGGNTGELFF. The CDR3 bases are TGTGCCAGCTCACCACCGCGGTTAGCGGGGGGAAACACCGGGGAGCTGTTTTTT.

The CDR3 region is CASSYSQGFTEAFF. The CDR3 region has the DNA TGTGCCAGCAGTTATAGTCAGGGGTTCACTGAAGCTTTCTTT. The rearrangement links TRBV6-5 to TRBJ1-1, with D tentatively TRBD1 (6 bases). The V gene lost 3 bases and the J gene lost 4 bases, with 12 bases spanning the gap. The length of the CDR3 is 14 residues. Germline V gene sequence: CDR1 MNHEY, CDR2 SVGAGI.

J is TRBJ1-1 and V is TRBV5-4; TRBD1 might be the D (6 bases). The germline V and J ends were trimmed by 4 bases and 2 bases, with 12 bases remaining between them. Germline CDR1 is SGHNT and CDR2 is YYREEE (reference sequence). The CDR3 contains 14 residues. The CDR3 sequence is CASSPFRGNTEAFF. The CDR3 coding sequence is TGTGCCAGCAGCCCTTTCAGGGGTAACACTGAAGCTTTCTTT.

This clone was detected once. The chain employs TRBV6-5 and TRBJ1-1; perhaps TRBD1 as D (5 bases). Germline V gene data show CDR1 as MNHEY and CDR2 as SVGAGI. Trimming removed 2 bases at V and 1 base at J, with 8 bases between. The CDR3 is 14 residues long. The CDR3 nucleotides read TGTGCCAGCAGTTACGGGGGGAAGAACACTGAAGCTTTCTTT. Translation gives CASSYGGKNTEAFF.

The chain uses TRBV30 and TRBJ1-5, with D hard to call. CDR1 GTSNPN and CDR2 SVGIG come from the germline V gene (reference sequence). Trimming left V 1 base short and J 6 bases short, with 4 bases between. This CDR3 region has 11 residues. As DNA, the CDR3 is TGTGCCTGGAGTGCAGGTCAGCCCCAGCATTTT. Translating it yields CAWSAGQPQHF.

The gene calls are TRBV5-1 and TRBJ2-5; unclear D gene. The length of the CDR3 is 12 residues. V was shortened by 0 bases and J by 3 bases, with 3 bases between the two germline ends. Germline assignment: CDR1 SGHRS and CDR2 YFSETQ. The CDR3 region is CASSLDEETQYF. In DNA, the CDR3 is TGCGCCAGCAGCTTGGATGAAGAGACCCAGTACTTC. The full variable domain, in which reference TRBV5-1 and TRBJ2-5 provide the parts outside the CDR3, is KAGVTQTPRYLIKTRGQQVTLSCSPISGHRSVSWYQQTPGQGLQFLFEYFSETQRNKGNFPGRFSGRQFSNSRSEMNVSTLELGDSALYLCASSLDEETQYFGPGTRLLVL.